The 6 T cell receptor beta chains below all came from one sample that was sequenced in a study of blood T cell repertoires in COVID-19. TCRdb keeps only in-frame clones here, not all; method: immunoSEQ multiplex PCR. Of about 220,000 clones listed, roughly 84% are singletons. The sample was peripheral blood. The receptor set was obtained from a man in his fifties or sixties who had recovered from COVID-19.

This clone is a singleton in its sample. V is TRBV19 and J is TRBJ2-7, with 8 bases fitting TRBD1. CDR1 and CDR2 from the germline V gene are LNHDA and SQIVND (reference sequence). CDR3 size: 15 residues. The V segment lost 3 bases and the J segment 1 base; nucleotides outside the gene matches: 5. As DNA, the CDR3 is TGTGCCAGTAGTATGCGACAGGGGTTATCCTACGAGCAGTACTTC. Translated: CASSMRQGLSYEQYF.

The gene calls are TRBV6-2 or TRBV6-3 and TRBJ2-7; 7 positions match TRBD1. CDR3 size: 15 residues. The junction had 7 bases not matched to a gene; V was cut back by 4 bases and J by 1 base. Looked up from germline, CDR1 is MNHEY and CDR2 is SVGEGT. For the CDR3, the DNA is TGTGCCAGCAGTTTAACCGGGACAGCTTCCTACGAGCAGTACTTC. This encodes CASSLTGTASYEQYF.

This clone was recorded once. The chain joins TRBV5-1 to TRBJ1-2; no reliable D call. Trimming shortened V by 1 base and J by 0 bases, and 16 bases separated the two germline ends. The germline CDR1 and CDR2 sequences are SGHRS and YFSETQ. CDR3 size: 17 residues. Here the CDR3 reads CASSLSTWTDSNYGYTF. Here the CDR3 DNA reads TGCGCCAGCAGCTTGTCGACCTGGACTGACTCTAACTATGGCTACACCTTC.

This sequence joins TRBV2 and TRBJ2-5; D is unresolved. This CDR3 has 11 residues. The ends were cut back, 8 bases at V and 4 bases at J, with 8 bases in the middle. Germline CDR1 and CDR2: SNHLY and FYNNEI. The CDR3 here is CASSPGETQYF. The CDR3 bases are TGTGCCAGCTCGCCCGGAGAGACCCAGTACTTC.

J is TRBJ1-3 and V is TRBV28; D remains unclear. Per the germline V gene, CDR1 is MDHEN and CDR2 is SYDVKM. CDR3 length: 15 amino acids. V gave up 8 bases and J gave up 0 bases, with 14 bases separating them. DNA of the CDR3: TGTGCCAGCTCAGTACAGTCCCTCTCTGGAAACACCATATATTTT. Translation gives CASSVQSLSGNTIYF.

The J gene is TRBJ2-4, the V gene TRBV19; 10 nucleotides agree with TRBD2. The CDR3 spans 16 residues. Trimming cost V 1 base and J 3 bases; bases outside gene matches: 3. CDR1 LNHDA and CDR2 SQIVND come from the germline V gene (reference sequence). This chain's CDR3 is CASSIVGTSVKNIQYF. CDR3 coding DNA: TGTGCCAGTAGTATAGTGGGGACTAGCGTCAAAAACATTCAGTACTTC.